These 22 T cell receptor beta chains were all obtained from the same sample, sequenced in a study of molecular identifiers for immune sequencing clone quantification. TCRdb independently ran MiXCR on the PCR reads; one entry per CDR3 protein. The sample yields 460,000 or so distinct CDR3 sequences, around 25% seen once. The sample was naive CD8+ T cells from blood, with Jurkat cell RNA spiked in. Subset reported: FACS-sorted CD8+CD4-CCR7+CD45RA+ naive T cells. Every receptor here comes from a human donor in good health. Some libraries in this study had Jurkat cell RNA spiked in.

This clonotype was observed at least ten times. The chain is built from TRBV28 and TRBJ1-4, with TRBD1 as a possible D gene (6 bases). From germline, CDR1 is MDHEN and CDR2 SYDVKM. The CDR3 spans 15 residues. Trimming shortened V by 1 base and J by 7 bases, and 13 bases separated the two germline ends. In DNA form, the CDR3 reads TGTGCCAGCAGTTTATCCAGGGGATTTGGTGAAAAACTGTTTTTT. This encodes CASSLSRGFGEKLFF.

The rearrangement links TRBV7-9 to TRBJ2-2; the D gene is possibly TRBD1 (5 bases). There are 15 residues in the CDR3. CDR1 and CDR2 (germline): SEHNR, FQNEAQ (reference sequence). The V end was cut by 3 bases, the J end by 5 bases, with 13 bases between. The CDR3 loop is CASSFGLGQTGELFF. CDR3 DNA sequence: TGTGCCAGCAGCTTTGGCTTGGGGCAAACCGGGGAGCTGTTTTTT.

Of note for this clonotype: A single base separates this from a much larger clone, so it may be a read error. CDR3 region: CASSLMSGGKTQYF. CDR3 DNA: TGTGCCAGCAGCCTAATGAGCGGGGGTAAGACCCAGTACTTC. The chain couples TRBV14 to TRBJ2-5; 8 bases match TRBD2. Germline CDR1 reads SGHDN; CDR2 reads FVKESK. The CDR3 runs 14 residues. The V segment lost 4 bases and the J segment 6 bases; nucleotides outside the gene matches: 7. Full variable domain (outside the CDR3, taken from reference TRBV14 and TRBJ2-5): EAGVTQFPSHSVIEKGQTVTLRCDPISGHDNLYWYRRVMGKEIKFLLHFVKESKQDESGMPNNRFLAERTGGTYSTLKVQPAELEDSGVYFCASSLMSGGKTQYFGPGTRLLVL.

The table lists this clonotype with many counts. The chain employs TRBV5-4 and TRBJ2-7; 11 bases fit TRBD2. Trimming cost V 0 bases and J 2 bases; bases outside gene matches: 10. From germline, CDR1 is SGHNT and CDR2 YYREEE (reference sequence). This CDR3 has 18 residues. CDR3 DNA sequence: TGTGCCAGCAGCTTGGGAGCCCCCGGGACTAGCGGTACCTACGAGCAGTACTTC. It is translated as CASSLGAPGTSGTYEQYF.

A single count supports this clonotype. A much larger clone lies one base from this, so it may be a read error. The J gene is TRBJ2-2, the V gene TRBV6-5, with D tentatively TRBD2 (6 bases). The V end was cut by 7 bases, the J end by 6 bases, with 15 bases between. CDR3 size: 14 residues. In germline, CDR1 is MNHEY, CDR2 SVGAGI. This chain's CDR3 is CASIDRDCPGELFF. CDR3 nucleotide sequence: TGTGCCAGCATCGACCGGGACTGCCCCGGGGAGCTGTTTTTT.

This clonotype occurred a few times. The chain carries TRBV6-2 or TRBV6-3 and TRBJ2-3; tentative D call: TRBD1 (5 bases). Per the germline V gene, CDR1 is MNHEY and CDR2 is SVGEGT. Trimming took 6 bases from V and 2 from J, leaving 18 bases between them. The CDR3 has 16 amino acids. DNA of the CDR3: TGTGCCAGCAGGCAATCAGGGTCCTACTTCACAGATACGCAGTATTTT. Protein: CASRQSGSYFTDTQYF.

At least ten counts were recorded for this clonotype. The gene calls are TRBV20-1 and TRBJ2-2; D not certain. There are 12 residues in the CDR3. Germline V gives CDR1 DFQATT, CDR2 SNEGSKA (reference sequence). V lost 3 bases to trimming and J lost 6 bases, with 8 bases between them. In DNA, the CDR3 is TGCAGTGCTAGGTGGATGGCCGGGGAGCTGTTTTTT. Amino acids: CSARWMAGELFF.

This clonotype was observed at least ten times. This rearrangement joins TRBV5-1 to TRBJ1-1; no clear D gene. CDR3 size: 12 residues. CDR1 is SGHRS, CDR2 YFSETQ, per germline. V dropped 0 bases and J dropped 4 bases, with 4 bases sitting between them. CDR3 amino acids: CASSLEGTEAFF. The CDR3, as DNA: TGCGCCAGCAGCTTGGAAGGCACTGAAGCTTTCTTT.

For the CDR3, the DNA is TGTGCCAGCACGGGGTCTGGACTAGCGGGAGATAAGATCTCCTACAATGAGCAGTTCTTC. Encoded protein: CASTGSGLAGDKISYNEQFF. V and J are TRBV27 and TRBJ2-1; 13 bases fit TRBD2. The CDR3 totals 20 residues. With 7 bases clipped from V and 0 bases from J, the junction kept 15 bases outside the gene matches. Germline loops: CDR1 MNHEY, CDR2 SMNVEV (reference sequence).

Worth noting for this clonotype: Its ends do not fully match the called genes, so a read error is possible. V and J are TRBV28 and TRBJ1-1; D is unresolved. From germline, CDR1 is MDHEN and CDR2 SYDVKM. The CDR3 contains 15 residues. The CDR3 loop is CAGSFSAAPGTEAFF. CDR3 sequence (DNA): TGTGCCGGCAGTTTTTCAGCCGCCCCTGGGACTGAAGCTTTCTTT.

The chain recombines TRBV19 with TRBJ2-7, with D possibly TRBD2 on 5 matching bases. V lost 5 bases, J lost 0 bases, and 14 bases lay in between. Germline-derived CDR1 and CDR2 are LNHDA and SQIVND (reference sequence). CDR3 length: 15 amino acids. For the CDR3, the DNA is TGTGCCAGTAGTCTGGGAATCAGCGGCTCCTACGAGCAGTACTTC. Its protein is CASSLGISGSYEQYF. Together with reference TRBV19 and TRBJ2-7, the CDR3 gives the full variable domain: DGGITQSPKYLFRKEGQNVTLSCEQNLNHDAMYWYRQDPGQGLRLIYYSQIVNDFQKGDIAEGYSVSREKKESFPLTVTSAQKNPTAFYLCASSLGISGSYEQYFGPGTRLTVT.

The V and J genes are TRBV5-1 and TRBJ2-7, with a tentative D call TRBD1 (6 bases). This CDR3 comprises 14 residues. The germline V gene encodes CDR1 SGHRS and CDR2 YFSETQ. Deletions cut 4 bases from V and 5 bases from J, with 16 bases between. In DNA form, the CDR3 reads TGCGCCAGCAGCCCCACCGGGACACCAGACGAGCAGTACTTC. Protein sequence: CASSPTGTPDEQYF.

The table lists this clonotype with a few counts. Because the CDR3 is missing its conserved closing phenylalanine or tryptophan, this is likely a read error. This rearrangement joins TRBV4-1 to TRBJ1-1; the D gene is possibly TRBD1 (6 bases). The ends were cut back, 2 bases at V and 6 bases at J, with 7 bases in the middle. The CDR3 length is 12 residues. CDR1 is MGHRA and CDR2 is YSYEKL in the germline V gene. CDR3 sequence (DNA): TGCGCCAGCAGCCAAACAGGGTCTGAAGCTTTCGTT. This sequence encodes CASSQTGSEAFV.

For this clonotype: A much larger clone differs by one base, so this may be a read error. The rearrangement joins TRBV7-8 to TRBJ2-5, with a possible D match to TRBD2 (6 bases). This CDR3 has 15 residues. Germline loops: CDR1 SGHVS, CDR2 FQNEAQ. V lost 5 bases, J lost 5 bases, and 18 bases lay in between. The CDR3 loop reads CASSVPPAGSETQYF. The CDR3 nucleotides are TGTGCCAGCAGCGTCCCTCCGGCGGGGAGTGAGACCCAGTACTTC.

This clonotype was detected a few times. The chain combines TRBV6-2 or TRBV6-3 with TRBJ1-2, with D maybe TRBD1 (5 bases). The CDR3 spans 20 residues. Trimming took off 0 bases at V and 0 bases at J, with 23 bases between the two ends. CDR1 is MNHEY and CDR2 is SVGEGT in the germline V gene. The CDR3 loop is CASSYSREGRHAVTNYGYTF. The DNA of the CDR3 is TGTGCCAGCAGTTACTCCCGGGAGGGGCGCCACGCCGTAACTAACTATGGCTACACCTTC.

The chain couples TRBV19 to TRBJ2-1; 11 bases align to TRBD2. The CDR3 is 18 amino acids. The V and J ends lost 5 bases and 1 base, in that order; junction bases with no gene match: 10. Per germline, CDR1 LNHDA and CDR2 SQIVND (reference sequence). CDR3 amino acids: CASSVAGGPILSYNEQFF. In DNA form, the CDR3 reads TGTGCCAGTAGTGTAGCGGGAGGGCCTATATTGTCCTACAATGAGCAGTTCTTC.

About this clonotype itself: One base away lies a much larger clone, so this may be a sequencing read error. V usage is TRBV9 and J usage is TRBJ2-3; D might be TRBD2 (7 bases). Germline CDR1 SGDLS, CDR2 YYNGEE. With 0 bases removed from V and 3 bases from J, the gap between germline ends came to 17 bases. This CDR3 has 17 amino acids. CDR3 sequence (DNA): TGTGCCAGCAGCGTAGCAACGGACGGGGGGCCGACAGATACGCAGTATTTT. It translates to CASSVATDGGPTDTQYF.

This clonotype appeared many times. This chain links TRBV29-1 with TRBJ2-2, with TRBD2 as a possible D gene (6 bases). Trimming removed 5 bases from V and 6 bases from J, with 10 bases in between. The CDR3 extends over 12 amino acids. The germline gives CDR1 SQVTM, CDR2 ANQGSEA. The CDR3 DNA follows: TGCAGCGTTTGGACTAACTCCGGGGAGCTGTTTTTT. It is translated as CSVWTNSGELFF.

This clonotype appeared many times. The V call is TRBV4-3, the J call TRBJ2-7; maybe TRBD1 (6 bases). Between the trimmed V and J ends, which lost 1 base and 2 bases, there was a span of 9 bases. The CDR3 is 14 amino acids. Germline CDR1 and CDR2: LGHNA and YSLEER. The CDR3 DNA sequence: TGCGCCAGCAGCCAAGCCAGGGGTACCTACGAGCAGTACTTC. It encodes CASSQARGTYEQYF.

J is TRBJ1-5 and V is TRBV19; D is unclear. The CDR3 is 13 residues long. Germline loops: CDR1 LNHDA, CDR2 SQIVND (reference sequence). V was trimmed by 3 bases and J by 5 bases, leaving 8 bases between them. The CDR3 region is CASSMEAYQPQHF. CDR3 DNA sequence: TGTGCCAGTAGTATGGAAGCATATCAGCCCCAGCATTTT.

This sequence joins TRBV20-1 and TRBJ2-7, with 8 bases lining up with TRBD2. V trimming: 3 bases; J trimming: 4 bases; junction bases outside the gene matches: 17. The V gene's germline CDR1 is DFQATT and CDR2 SNEGSKA (reference sequence). CDR3 length: 17 residues. Here the CDR3 DNA reads TGCAGTGCTAGTGACGCGGGAGGCCCCGACGTAGTTTACGAGCAGTACTTC. As protein: CSASDAGGPDVVYEQYF.

This clonotype appeared a few times. The V gene is TRBV9, the J gene TRBJ1-1; possible D gene TRBD1, 6 bases. This CDR3 comprises 17 residues. The V end was cut by 5 bases, the J end by 0 bases, with 20 bases between. Germline assignment: CDR1 SGDLS and CDR2 YYNGEE. The CDR3 spells CASRKPIEGGMNTEAFF. Here the CDR3 DNA reads TGTGCCAGCAGAAAACCGATAGAAGGGGGGATGAACACTGAAGCTTTCTTT. Using reference TRBV9 and TRBJ1-1 for the parts outside the CDR3, the full variable domain is DSGVTQTPKHLITATGQRVTLRCSPRSGDLSVYWYQQSLDQGLQFLIQYYNGEERAKGNILERFSAQQFPDLHSELNLSSLELGDSALYFCASRKPIEGGMNTEAFFGQGTRLTVV.